This TCR beta chain emerged from a study of blood T cell repertoires in COVID-19. Whole-study context: Researchers got acute and convalescent COVID-19 samples from the United States, Italy and Spain.

Membership in each cohort depended on participant-reported clinical history. Original methodology: Estimated nucleated cell counts came from reference gene primer amplification. Libraries were prepared by immunoSEQ multiplex PCR; TCRdb keeps only in-frame clonotypes and omits some of them. That table gives V, J and clone size, and the DNA gave D and trimming. The sample carries around 200,000 clones, around 80% recorded once. Sample: PBMCs or T cells enriched from blood (not recorded which). The sequence was collected from a woman aged 40 to 50 with acute COVID-19.

CDR3 in amino acids: CASSVPGLAKNIQYF. In nucleotides, the CDR3 is TGTGCCAGTAGCGTCCCAGGGTTGGCCAAAAACATTCAGTACTTC. The chain recombines TRBV19 with TRBJ2-4, with D perhaps matching TRBD1 (5 bases). Germline V gene sequence: CDR1 LNHDA, CDR2 SQIVND (reference sequence). The CDR3 length is 15 residues. V was trimmed by 6 bases and J by 1 base, leaving 13 bases between them.